A single sample gave rise to the 8 T cell receptor beta chains below, sequenced in a study of CD8 T cells in ankylosing spondylitis. TCRdb re-called the 5' RACE reads through MiXCR, storing one row per CDR3 protein. The sample lists about 140,000 distinct CDR3 sequences, roughly 8.4% seen once, with roughly 8% in the top ten. Sample: synovial fluid, either unsorted or a sorted T cell fraction (not recorded which). The source of these receptors is a male donor with ankylosing spondylitis.

The rearrangement joins TRBV29-1 to TRBJ2-3, with D possibly being TRBD1 or TRBD2 (6 bases each). Germline V lookup: CDR1 SQVTM, CDR2 ANQGSEA. Trimming stripped 4 bases from V and 7 bases from J, with 12 bases between. There are 12 residues in the CDR3. The CDR3 loop reads CSVGGAGHTQYF. The CDR3 region has the DNA TGCAGCGTTGGGGGGGCTGGTCATACGCAGTATTTT.

This clonotype occurred many times. The chain couples TRBV7-2 to TRBJ1-5, with a possible D match to TRBD1 (5 bases). The CDR3 totals 16 residues. Trimming stripped 2 bases from V and 0 bases from J, with 11 bases between. CDR1 and CDR2 (germline): SGHTA, FQGNSA. The CDR3 loop reads CASSLQGPHSNQPQHF. In DNA form, the CDR3 reads TGTGCCAGCAGCTTACAGGGACCCCATAGCAATCAGCCCCAGCATTTT.

This clonotype was detected only a few times. V is TRBV2 and J is TRBJ1-1, with 10 bases identical to TRBD1. The V gene end was trimmed by 6 bases and the J gene end by 7 bases; junction bases not matched to a gene: 2. This CDR3 has 12 amino acids. Per the germline V gene, CDR1 is SNHLY and CDR2 is FYNNEI. The DNA of the CDR3 is TGTGCCAGCAGGGACAGGGGGGTTGAAGCTTTCTTT. This gives the protein CASRDRGVEAFF.

In its sample, this clonotype was seen many times. The rearrangement joins TRBV30 to TRBJ2-3; D gene ambiguous. The CDR3 runs to 13 residues. The germline CDR1 and CDR2 sequences are GTSNPN and SVGIG (reference sequence). Trimming stripped 2 bases from V and 5 bases from J, with 11 bases between. The CDR3 loop reads CAWSFWDGDTQYF. CDR3 bases: TGTGCCTGGAGTTTTTGGGATGGAGATACGCAGTATTTT.

This clonotype has a count of ten or more. V gene TRBV20-1 combines with J gene TRBJ2-7; maybe TRBD1 (5 bases). Germline CDR1 reads DFQATT; CDR2 reads SNEGSKA (reference sequence). The CDR3 has 12 amino acids. V lost 3 bases to trimming and J lost 6 bases, with 12 bases between them. CDR3 loop: CSASGAFSEQYF. The CDR3, as DNA: TGCAGTGCTAGTGGGGCATTTTCCGAGCAGTACTTC.

This clonotype has a handful of counts. The rearrangement uses TRBV7-2 and TRBJ2-7; 7 bases are shared with TRBD2. The CDR3 is made up of 15 amino acids. With V trimmed by 1 base and J by 4 bases, 7 bases remained unmatched. The germline V gene encodes CDR1 SGHTA and CDR2 FQGNSA. The CDR3 DNA is TGTGCCAGCAGCTTAGAGACTAGCCGAGGGTACGAGCAGTACTTC. Translation gives CASSLETSRGYEQYF. Using reference TRBV7-2 and TRBJ2-7 for the parts outside the CDR3, the full variable domain is GAGVSQSPSNKVTEKGKDVELRCDPISGHTALYWYRQSLGQGLEFLIYFQGNSAPDKSGLPSDRFSAERTGGSVSTLTIQRTQQEDSAVYLCASSLETSRGYEQYFGPGTRLTVT.

This clonotype was found a few times. The chain links TRBV6-6 to TRBJ2-5; D is undetermined. CDR3 size: 10 residues. V was clipped by 8 bases and J by 3 bases, with 4 bases between them. Germline values: CDR1 MNHNY, CDR2 SVGAGI (reference sequence). The CDR3 DNA reads as TGTGCCAGCGGAGAAGAGACCCAGTACTTC. The encoded protein is CASGEETQYF.

This clonotype has only a few counts. The chain carries TRBV6-6 and TRBJ1-1, with D unclear. Per germline, CDR1 MNHNY and CDR2 SVGAGI (reference sequence). V shed 10 bases and J shed 2 bases, with 14 bases lying between them. The CDR3 runs to 13 residues. The CDR3 DNA reads TGTGCCACCGAATCAAGAGTAAACACTGAAGCTTTCTTT. Its protein is CATESRVNTEAFF.